This TCR beta chain was sequenced during a study of control samples from healthy donors and cancer patients. Only in-frame clones appear in the TCRdb table, and some are missing; sequencing was by immunoSEQ multiplex PCR. The sample lists around 100,000 clones; about nine tenths were seen once. CDR1 is ENHRY and CDR2 is SYGVKD in the germline V gene. Losses at the gene ends were 5 bases for V and 8 bases for J; bases not matched to a gene: 5. There are 14 residues in the CDR3. This chain uses TRBV10-3 with TRBJ2-1; 11 nucleotides agree with TRBD2. The clonotype originates from a human donor in good health. The donor label of this sample is uncertain. Sequencing was performed on blood. The CDR3 loop is CAISPGTSGDEQFF. CDR3 in DNA: TGTGCCATCAGTCCAGGGACTAGCGGAGATGAGCAGTTCTTC.